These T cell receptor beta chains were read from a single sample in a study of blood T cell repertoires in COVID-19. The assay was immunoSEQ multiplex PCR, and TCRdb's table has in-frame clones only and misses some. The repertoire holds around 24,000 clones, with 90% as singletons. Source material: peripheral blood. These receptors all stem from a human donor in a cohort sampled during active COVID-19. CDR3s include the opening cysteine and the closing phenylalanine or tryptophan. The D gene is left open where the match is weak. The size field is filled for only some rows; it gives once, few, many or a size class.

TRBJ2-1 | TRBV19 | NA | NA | CASSIGSGGNEQFF | TGTGCCAGTAGTATAGGCAGCGGAGGCAATGAGCAGTTCTTC
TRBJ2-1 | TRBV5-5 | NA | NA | CASSLNGGASYNEQFF | TGTGCCAGCAGCTTGAATGGGGGGGCATCCTACAATGAGCAGTTCTTC
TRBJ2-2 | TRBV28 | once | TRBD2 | CASSPSGGDTGELFF | TGTGCCAGCAGCCCTAGCGGGGGAGACACCGGGGAGCTGTTTTTT
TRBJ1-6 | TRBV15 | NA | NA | CATSTGQGVLHF | TGTGCCACCAGCACCGGCCAAGGGGTTCTCCACTTT
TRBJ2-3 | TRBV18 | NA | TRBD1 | CASSLTEVDRATDTQYF | TGTGCCAGCTCCCTAACGGAGGTAGACAGGGCGACAGATACGCAGTATTTT
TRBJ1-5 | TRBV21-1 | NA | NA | CTGQPQHF | TGTACCGGTCAGCCCCAGCATTTT
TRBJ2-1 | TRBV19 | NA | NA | CASSTRGASFNEQFF | TGTGCCAGTAGCACCCGGGGGGCCAGTTTCAATGAGCAGTTCTTC
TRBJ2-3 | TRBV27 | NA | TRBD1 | CASSYRGGDTQYF | TGTGCCAGCAGCTACAGGGGTGGGGATACGCAGTATTTT
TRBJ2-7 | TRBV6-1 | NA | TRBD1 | CASSEGQGSYEQYF | TGTGCCAGCAGTGAGGGACAGGGATCCTACGAGCAGTACTTC
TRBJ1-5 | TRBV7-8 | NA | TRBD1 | CASSSTGAQPQHF | TGTGCCAGCAGCTCGACAGGGGCTCAGCCCCAGCATTTT
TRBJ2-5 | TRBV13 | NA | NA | CASSRRAASETQYF | TGTGCCAGCAGCCGGAGAGCGGCTAGTGAGACCCAGTACTTC
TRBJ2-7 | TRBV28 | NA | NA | CASSLVDIAAYEQYF | TGTGCCAGCAGTTTGGTAGACATAGCGGCCTACGAGCAGTACTTC
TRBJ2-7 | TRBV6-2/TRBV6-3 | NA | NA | CASSSIQVSEQYF | TGTGCCAGCAGTTCGATTCAGGTTTCCGAGCAGTACTTC
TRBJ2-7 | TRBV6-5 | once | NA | CASSGQGSSYEQYF | TGTGCCAGCAGCGGGCAGGGGAGCTCCTACGAGCAGTACTTC
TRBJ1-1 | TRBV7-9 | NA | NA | CASSQKGGRAEAFF | TGTGCCAGCAGCCAAAAAGGGGGAAGGGCTGAAGCTTTCTTT
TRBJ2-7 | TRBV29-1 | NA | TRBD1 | CSVEVTGGWEQYF | TGCAGCGTTGAGGTGACAGGGGGATGGGAGCAGTACTTC
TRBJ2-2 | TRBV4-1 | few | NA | CASSQGTSAGELFF | TGCGCCAGCAGCCAAGGTACGAGCGCCGGGGAGCTGTTTTTT
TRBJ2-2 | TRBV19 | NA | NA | CASSIYRNTGELFF | TGTGCCAGTAGTATTTATAGGAACACCGGGGAGCTGTTTTTT
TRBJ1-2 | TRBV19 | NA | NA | CASSITGLNYGYTF | TGTGCCAGTAGTATCACAGGGCTCAACTATGGCTACACCTTC
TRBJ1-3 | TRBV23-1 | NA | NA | CASSQSRQPGSGNTIYF | TGCGCCAGCAGTCAATCGAGGCAGCCCGGCTCTGGAAACACCATATATTTT
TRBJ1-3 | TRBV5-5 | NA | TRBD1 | CASSLIGGQGNTIYF | TGTGCCAGCAGCCTTATTGGGGGACAGGGGAACACCATATATTTT
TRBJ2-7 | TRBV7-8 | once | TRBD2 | CASSLRSGGKYEQYF | TGTGCCAGCAGCTTAAGGAGCGGGGGGAAATACGAGCAGTACTTC
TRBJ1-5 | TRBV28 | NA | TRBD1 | CASSSLTGGVGNQPQHF | TGTGCCAGCAGTTCACTGACAGGGGGCGTTGGCAATCAGCCCCAGCATTTT
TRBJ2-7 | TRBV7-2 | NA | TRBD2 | CASSLTTSGRAPDEQYF | TGTGCCAGCAGCTTAACAACTAGCGGGAGGGCCCCAGACGAGCAGTACTTC
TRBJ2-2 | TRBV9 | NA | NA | CASNMGGGTGELFF | TGTGCCAGCAACATGGGAGGGGGTACCGGGGAGCTGTTTTTT
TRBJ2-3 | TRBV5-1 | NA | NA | CASSPSGPPDTQYF | TGCGCCAGCAGCCCTTCGGGTCCACCAGATACGCAGTATTTT
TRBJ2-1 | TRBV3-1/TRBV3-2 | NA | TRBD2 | CASSLIRRGEYNEQFF | TGTGCCAGCAGCCTCATTCGGCGGGGGGAATACAATGAGCAGTTCTTC